Below are 32 T cell receptor beta chains sequenced from a single sample in a study of Ad26.COV2.S vaccination and SARS-CoV-2 variants. Treatment defined: around 19 received Ad26.COV2.S at low or high dose, single or two shots; about five received placebo; per-sample allocation not given. Specimen acquisition occurred on day 63 following the initial vaccine or placebo injection. The protocol was immunoSEQ multiplex PCR, while the TCRdb copy is restricted to in-frame clones and leaves out a portion. The sample holds roughly 400,000 clones; roughly 90% are singletons and the top ten take 1.5% to 2%. This specimen was peripheral blood, taken in a trial of Ad26.COV2.S vaccine versus placebo. These TCRs come from a person between 18 and 65 years old who received the Ad26.COV2.S COVID-19 vaccine or a placebo.

This chain links TRBV18 with TRBJ1-2; 7 bases align to TRBD1. J gave up 6 bases and V 2 bases, and 3 bases lay outside the gene matches. CDR1 KGHSH and CDR2 LQKENI come from the germline V gene. This CDR3 comprises 13 residues. The CDR3 bases are TGTGCCAGCTCACCAGGGACAGTGGATGGCTACACCTTC. Encoded protein: CASSPGTVDGYTF.

This clone was observed a few times. J is TRBJ2-6 and V is TRBV11-2; 11 nucleotides align to TRBD1. The CDR3 loop spans 18 amino acids. V lost 7 bases, J lost 0 bases, and 8 bases stayed unmatched. The germline CDR1 and CDR2 sequences are SGHAT and FQNNGV. CDR3 DNA: TGTGCCAGCACCCCCATTGGACAGGGGGCCTCTGGGGCCAACGTCCTGACTTTC. Amino acid sequence: CASTPIGQGASGANVLTF.

The V gene is TRBV7-9, the J gene TRBJ1-1, with D uncertain. Trimming removed 7 bases from V and 7 bases from J, with 10 bases in between. CDR3 length: 11 amino acids. Germline CDR1 SEHNR, CDR2 FQNEAQ (reference sequence). Here the CDR3 reads CASILGSEAFF. DNA of the CDR3: TGTGCCAGCATTCTAGGGAGTGAAGCTTTCTTT.

The chain recombines TRBV6-5 with TRBJ2-7, with a possible D match to TRBD1 (5 bases). The V gene lost 2 bases and the J gene lost 0 bases, with 5 bases spanning the gap. The CDR3 sequence is 13 residues long. CDR1 MNHEY and CDR2 SVGAGI come from the germline V gene. The CDR3 sequence is CASSYGASYEQYF. The CDR3 DNA is TGTGCCAGCAGTTACGGGGCCTCCTACGAGCAGTACTTC.

V usage is TRBV9 and J usage is TRBJ2-7; D not resolved. The CDR3 is 11 residues long. Germline V CDR1 and CDR2: SGDLS, YYNGEE. The V end lost 0 bases, the J end lost 5 bases, and 3 bases lay between the germline ends. Here the CDR3 reads CASSVVHEQYF. In nucleotides, the CDR3 is TGTGCCAGCAGCGTAGTCCACGAGCAGTACTTC.

The chain is built from TRBV14 and TRBJ2-5; D might be TRBD1 (7 bases). Trimming took off 4 bases at V and 4 bases at J, with 25 bases between the two ends. This CDR3 has 18 residues. In germline, CDR1 is SGHDN, CDR2 FVKESK. The CDR3 DNA follows: TGTGCCAGCAGCCCAGAGCGGAGACAGGGAGGTTGGAGAGAGACCCAGTACTTC. Its protein product is CASSPERRQGGWRETQYF.

The chain joins TRBV20-1 to TRBJ2-7; no clear D. Between the trimmed V and J ends, which lost 6 bases and 5 bases, there was a span of 8 bases. Germline values: CDR1 DFQATT, CDR2 SNEGSKA (reference sequence). CDR3 size: 10 residues. The CDR3 bases are TGCAGTGCCTTACTTCACGAGCAGTACTTC. It encodes CSALLHEQYF.

The chain employs TRBV28 and TRBJ2-5; 12 nucleotides match TRBD2. V lost 4 bases to trimming and J lost 7 bases; unmatched junction nucleotides: 13. The CDR3 is 17 amino acids. CDR1 and CDR2 (germline): MDHEN, SYDVKM. The CDR3 DNA sequence: TGTGCCAGCAGTTCTCACCGACTAGCGGGAGAAGTGGGGACCCAGTACTTC. Residues: CASSSHRLAGEVGTQYF.

V gene TRBV10-3 combines with J gene TRBJ2-3; 12 bases match TRBD1. Unmatched junction bases numbered 12, after V lost 10 bases and J lost 7 bases. The CDR3 extends over 15 amino acids. The V gene's germline CDR1 is ENHRY and CDR2 SYGVKD. This CDR3 reads CATKSGTGGLNTQYF. The CDR3 coding sequence is TGTGCCACTAAATCCGGGACAGGGGGCCTTAATACGCAGTATTTT.

The chain employs TRBV27 and TRBJ2-7; D is possibly TRBD2 (7 bases). CDR1 MNHEY and CDR2 SMNVEV come from the germline V gene (reference sequence). The CDR3 is 15 amino acids. Trimming cost V 6 bases and J 1 base, with 16 bases left between them. The CDR3 DNA follows: TGTGCCAGCAGCCCGGGGGAGGGGGGTTCCTACGAGCAGTACTTC. It specifies CASSPGEGGSYEQYF.

This clone has more than one count but fewer than ten. The chain carries TRBV11-2 and TRBJ2-5, with 8 bases aligning to TRBD2. The CDR3 runs 17 residues. CDR1 SGHAT and CDR2 FQNNGV come from the germline V gene. The junction had 10 bases not matched to a gene; V was cut back by 3 bases and J by 1 base. The CDR3: CASSLLPSSGLQETQYF. CDR3 DNA sequence: TGTGCCAGCAGCTTGCTCCCTTCTAGCGGGCTCCAAGAGACCCAGTACTTC. The entire variable domain, with the rest obtained from reference TRBV11-2 and TRBJ2-5, is as follows: EAGVAQSPRYKIIEKRQSVAFWCNPISGHATLYWYQQILGQGPKLLIQFQNNGVVDDSQLPKDRFSAERLKGVDSTLKIQPAKLEDSAVYLCASSLLPSSGLQETQYFGPGTRLLVL.

The V call is TRBV29-1, the J call TRBJ2-1; the match to TRBD1 covers 10 bases. Germline V gives CDR1 SQVTM, CDR2 ANQGSEA. The CDR3 runs 16 residues. Germline trimming cut 0 bases from V and 6 bases from J; bases unmatched to any gene: 8. The DNA for the CDR3 is TGCAGCGTTGAAGATCTCCGGGACAGGGGATCCAATGAGCAGTTCTTC. This sequence encodes CSVEDLRDRGSNEQFF.

J is TRBJ2-1 and V is TRBV15; no firm D call. Trimming left V 2 bases short and J 5 bases short, with 4 bases between. Germline V gene data show CDR1 as LNHNV and CDR2 as YYDKDF (reference sequence). The CDR3 contains 12 residues. The CDR3 region is CATSRYDNEQFF. The CDR3 bases are TGTGCCACCAGCAGATACGACAATGAGCAGTTCTTC.

This clone was observed a few times. The chain uses TRBV4-1 and TRBJ2-2; D remains ambiguous. The CDR3 runs to 15 residues. V gave up 3 bases and J gave up 8 bases, with 16 bases separating them. Germline lookup yields CDR1 MGHRA and CDR2 YSYEKL. In DNA form, the CDR3 reads TGCGCCAGCAGCCATCCAAGTAGGCAGACTGGGGAGCTGTTTTTT. Amino acids: CASSHPSRQTGELFF.

The chain couples TRBV11-3 to TRBJ2-1, with 8 bases lining up with TRBD2. Trimming took 5 bases from V and 4 from J; bases not matched to a gene: 7. The CDR3 extends over 15 amino acids. Germline lookup yields CDR1 SGHNT and CDR2 YENEEA. CDR3 in DNA: TGTGCCAGCAGCCGACATAGCGGGGATTACAATGAGCAGTTCTTC. Translation: CASSRHSGDYNEQFF.

The chain has TRBV13 and TRBJ1-1, with D unresolved. CDR3 length equals 12 residues. Trimming left V 5 bases short and J 5 bases short, with 9 bases between. Germline V CDR1 and CDR2: PRHDT, FYEKMQ (reference sequence). The CDR3 loop reads CASSIGWTEAFF. In nucleotides, the CDR3 is TGTGCCAGCAGCATTGGTTGGACTGAAGCTTTCTTT.

The chain joins TRBV20-1 to TRBJ2-3, with TRBD2 identical over 8 bases. Germline assignment: CDR1 DFQATT and CDR2 SNEGSKA (reference sequence). This CDR3 has 14 residues. V lost 3 bases to trimming and J lost 4 bases; unmatched junction nucleotides: 6. CDR3 sequence: CSASPAGVSDTQYF. DNA for the CDR3: TGCAGTGCTAGTCCAGCGGGAGTTTCAGATACGCAGTATTTT.

This clone appeared a single time. The J gene is TRBJ2-4, the V gene TRBV6-2 or TRBV6-3, with 8 bases lining up with TRBD2. The V and J ends lost 6 bases and 4 bases, in that order; junction bases with no gene match: 2. CDR3 size: 13 residues. Germline V gene sequence: CDR1 MNHEY, CDR2 SVGEGT. The CDR3 loop is CASSRLAKNIQYF. The CDR3 DNA sequence: TGTGCCAGCAGCCGACTAGCGAAAAACATTCAGTACTTC.

This chain joins TRBV28 and TRBJ2-2; tentatively, D is TRBD2 (6 bases). The CDR3 totals 15 residues. The V end lost 7 bases, the J end lost 2 bases, and 14 bases lay between the germline ends. Germline V gives CDR1 MDHEN, CDR2 SYDVKM. The CDR3 region has the DNA TGTGCCAGCATTGCGGGGTGGGTAAACACCGGGGAGCTGTTTTTT. Translated, it gives CASIAGWVNTGELFF. Full variable domain (rest looked up from reference TRBV28 and TRBJ2-2): DVKVTQSSRYLVKRTGEKVFLECVQDMDHENMFWYRQDPGLGLRLIYFSYDVKMKEKGDIPEGYSVSREKKERFSLILESASTNQTSMYLCASIAGWVNTGELFFGEGSRLTVL.

As to this clone: This CDR3 is also generated by other DNA sequences in the sample. J is TRBJ2-7 and V is TRBV28; no firm D call. Germline V CDR1 and CDR2: MDHEN, SYDVKM. V shed 3 bases and J shed 3 bases, with 3 bases lying between them. The CDR3 runs 11 residues. The CDR3 region is CASSFRYEQYF. Here the CDR3 DNA reads TGTGCCAGCAGTTTTCGCTACGAGCAGTACTTC.

The J gene is TRBJ1-5, the V gene TRBV28, with a tentative D call TRBD1 (5 bases). The V and J ends lost 6 bases and 7 bases respectively, with 19 bases between them. Germline CDR1 MDHEN, CDR2 SYDVKM. There are 15 residues in the CDR3. The CDR3 protein is CASRTQDGAGQPQHF. As DNA, the CDR3 is TGTGCCAGCAGAACCCAGGACGGGGCTGGGCAGCCCCAGCATTTT. The full variable domain, with the rest looked up from reference TRBV28 and TRBJ1-5, is DVKVTQSSRYLVKRTGEKVFLECVQDMDHENMFWYRQDPGLGLRLIYFSYDVKMKEKGDIPEGYSVSREKKERFSLILESASTNQTSMYLCASRTQDGAGQPQHFGDGTRLSIL.

This clone has only a few counts. The rearrangement uses TRBV29-1 and TRBJ2-3; unclear D gene. CDR1 is SQVTM, CDR2 ANQGSEA, per germline. The CDR3 has 10 residues. The ends were cut back, 8 bases at V and 6 bases at J, with 9 bases in the middle. The CDR3 region has the DNA TGCAGCCCTCCCAAGGATACGCAGTATTTT. Translating gives CSPPKDTQYF.

CDR3 loop: CSAVAKNIQYF. CDR3 sequence (DNA): TGCAGTGCGGTTGCCAAAAACATTCAGTACTTC. V is TRBV20-1 and J is TRBJ2-4, with D unresolved. V lost 6 bases, J lost 1 base, and 4 bases lay in between. There are 11 residues in the CDR3. Germline loops: CDR1 DFQATT, CDR2 SNEGSKA (reference sequence).

The chain has TRBV10-3 and TRBJ2-6; 7 positions match TRBD1. Germline lookup yields CDR1 ENHRY and CDR2 SYGVKD. V lost 6 bases and J lost 2; bases outside the gene matches: 4. The CDR3 runs to 15 residues. CDR3 bases: TGTGCCATCAGAACTGACAGGGCTGGGGCCAACGTCCTGACTTTC. Translation gives CAIRTDRAGANVLTF.

The chain carries TRBV11-2 and TRBJ2-7; D is possibly TRBD1 (6 bases). V gave up 5 bases and J gave up 0 bases, with 11 bases separating them. The CDR3 runs 14 residues. CDR1 is SGHAT and CDR2 is FQNNGV in the germline V gene. CDR3 sequence: CASSQGPSSYEQYF. CDR3 bases: TGTGCCAGCAGCCAGGGGCCGAGCTCCTACGAGCAGTACTTC.

A few counts support this clone. The rearrangement uses TRBV27 and TRBJ2-7; a weak D match, TRBD1 (6 bases). Germline values: CDR1 MNHEY, CDR2 SMNVEV (reference sequence). V dropped 0 bases and J dropped 2 bases, with 11 bases sitting between them. The CDR3 consists of 15 residues. For the CDR3, the DNA is TGTGCCAGCAGTTTATCGTCCAGGGGCCCCTACGAGCAGTACTTC. It yields the protein CASSLSSRGPYEQYF.

This chain links TRBV15 with TRBJ2-7; 8 nucleotides line up with TRBD1. The germline V gene has CDR1 LNHNV and CDR2 YYDKDF (reference sequence). This CDR3 region has 12 residues. Unmatched junction bases numbered 3, after V lost 5 bases and J lost 6 bases. The CDR3 DNA sequence: TGTGCCACCAGCGTAGACAGGGGCGAGCAGTACTTC. Translation gives CATSVDRGEQYF.

The chain uses TRBV6-4 and TRBJ2-3; 7 nucleotides agree with TRBD1. This CDR3 has 15 amino acids. J was trimmed by 0 bases and V by 6 bases; bases with no gene match: 6. Germline V gene data show CDR1 as MRHNA and CDR2 as SNTAGT. The CDR3 loop reads CASSEFRGSTDTQYF. As DNA, the CDR3 is TGTGCCAGCAGCGAATTCAGGGGGAGCACAGATACGCAGTATTTT.

The chain links TRBV27 to TRBJ1-4; D gene ambiguous. V shed 0 bases and J shed 0 bases, with 11 bases lying between them. Germline-derived CDR1 and CDR2 are MNHEY and SMNVEV (reference sequence). This CDR3 is built from 17 residues. The CDR3 is CASSLSPAAPTNEKLFF. CDR3 coding DNA: TGTGCCAGCAGTTTATCCCCCGCGGCCCCAACTAATGAAAAACTGTTTTTT. Combining the CDR3 with reference TRBV27 and TRBJ1-4 gives the whole variable domain EAQVTQNPRYLITVTGKKLTVTCSQNMNHEYMSWYRQDPGLGLRQIYYSMNVEVTDKGDVPEGYKVSRKEKRNFPLILESPSPNQTSLYFCASSLSPAAPTNEKLFFGSGTQLSVL.

This clone has more than one count but fewer than ten. This chain connects TRBV30 to TRBJ2-2, with D possibly matching TRBD1 (5 bases). CDR1 is GTSNPN and CDR2 is SVGIG in the germline V gene (reference sequence). The CDR3 loop spans 15 amino acids. Deletions cut 3 bases from V and 0 bases from J, with 11 bases between. The CDR3 reads CAWRKADTNTGELFF. CDR3 in DNA: TGTGCCTGGAGAAAGGCGGACACGAACACCGGGGAGCTGTTTTTT. The whole variable domain, remainder taken from reference TRBV30 and TRBJ2-2, is SQTIHQWPATLVQPVGSPLSLECTVEGTSNPNLYWYRQAAGRGLQLLFYSVGIGQISSEVPQNLSASRPQDRQFILSSKKLLLSDSGFYLCAWRKADTNTGELFFGEGSRLTVL.

As to this clone: Other nucleotide sequences from this sample produce the same CDR3. This chain connects TRBV5-5 to TRBJ2-7; D is ambiguous. The V end was cut by 4 bases, the J end by 3 bases, with 11 bases between. Germline lookup yields CDR1 SGHKS and CDR2 YYEKEE (reference sequence). The CDR3 is 13 residues long. Here the CDR3 reads CASSLGSDYEQYF. The CDR3 DNA sequence: TGTGCCAGCAGCCTCGGGTCTGACTACGAGCAGTACTTC.

V gene TRBV28 combines with J gene TRBJ2-1; 11 nucleotides match TRBD2. With V trimmed by 8 bases and J by 6 bases, 3 bases remained unmatched. CDR3 length: 13 amino acids. In germline, CDR1 is MDHEN, CDR2 SYDVKM. In nucleotides, the CDR3 is TGTGCCAGCCATAGCGGGAGGGTCAATGAGCAGTTCTTC. Translating it yields CASHSGRVNEQFF.